This T cell receptor (beta chain) was retrieved from a study of T-cell reconstitution after alpha-beta-depleted transplantation in children. Study findings and constraints: It was surviving recipient T cells and thymic progenitors that gave some patients high TCRbeta diversity at day 60. Several hundred graft clones that had expanded were reportedly the source of alpha-beta T cells about two months after transplant.

Unique molecular identifiers featured in how the TCRbeta library was prepared. A single record per CDR3 protein comes from TCRdb applying MiXCR to the PCR reads. The sample has around 700,000 distinct CDR3 sequences; less than 15% are singletons. This clonotype was detected many times. Its antigen is not known. The germline gives CDR1 DFQATT, CDR2 SNEGSKA (reference sequence). V lost 5 bases and J lost 5; bases outside the gene matches: 6. This CDR3 comprises 13 residues. V gene TRBV20-1 combines with J gene TRBJ2-3, with 8 bases aligning to TRBD2. The receptor was isolated from a girl aged 2-10 years with congenital amegakaryocytic thrombocytopenia, due to receive a stem cell transplant. The sequences come from PBMCs, collected before TCRalphabeta/CD19-depleted stem cell transplant. CDR3 residues: CSAQRERVDTQYF. CDR3 bases: TGCAGTGCTCAGCGGGAGAGGGTAGATACGCAGTATTTT.